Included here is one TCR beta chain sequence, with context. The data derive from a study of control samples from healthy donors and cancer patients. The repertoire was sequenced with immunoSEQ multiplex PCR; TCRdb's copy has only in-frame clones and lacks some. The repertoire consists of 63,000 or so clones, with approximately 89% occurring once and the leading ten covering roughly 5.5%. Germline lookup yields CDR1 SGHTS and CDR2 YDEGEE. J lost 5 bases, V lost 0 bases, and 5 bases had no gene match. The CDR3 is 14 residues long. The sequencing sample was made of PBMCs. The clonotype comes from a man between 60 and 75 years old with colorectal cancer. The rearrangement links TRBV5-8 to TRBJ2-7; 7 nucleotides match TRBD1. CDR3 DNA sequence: TGTGCCAGCAGCTTGGCTGTTGGACAGGACGAGCAGTACTTC. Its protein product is CASSLAVGQDEQYF.